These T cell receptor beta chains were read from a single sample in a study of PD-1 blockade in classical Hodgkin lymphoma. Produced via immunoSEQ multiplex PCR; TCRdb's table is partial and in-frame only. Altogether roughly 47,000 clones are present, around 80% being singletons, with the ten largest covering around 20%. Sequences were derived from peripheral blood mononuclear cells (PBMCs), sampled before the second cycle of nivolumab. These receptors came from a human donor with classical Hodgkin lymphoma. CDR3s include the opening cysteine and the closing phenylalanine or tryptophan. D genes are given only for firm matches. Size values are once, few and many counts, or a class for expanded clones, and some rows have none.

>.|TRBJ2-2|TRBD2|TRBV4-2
TGTGCCAGCAGCCAAGATCGTGGACTAGCCGGGGAGCTGTTTTTT
CASSQDRGLAGELFF
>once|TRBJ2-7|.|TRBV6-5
TGTGCCAGCAGTTACTCGACGGGGGAGCAGTACTTC
CASSYSTGEQYF
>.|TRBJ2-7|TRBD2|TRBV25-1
TGTGCCAGCAGTGAAACTGGTAGCGGGAGGTCCTACGAGCAGTACTTC
CASSETGSGRSYEQYF
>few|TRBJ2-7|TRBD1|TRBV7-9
TGTGCCAGCAGCGGGACCCGGGACAGGGGCTACGAGCAGTACTTC
CASSGTRDRGYEQYF
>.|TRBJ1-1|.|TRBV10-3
TGTGCCATCAGCAGGGGAGGGGACACTGAAGCTTTCTTT
CAISRGGDTEAFF
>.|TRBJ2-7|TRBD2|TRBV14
TGTGCCAGCAGCCATTTGCTAGCGGATTACGAGCAGTACTTC
CASSHLLADYEQYF
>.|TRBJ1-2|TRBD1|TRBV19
TGTGCCAGTACTCGGCAGGGGGCCACCTATGGCTACACCTTC
CASTRQGATYGYTF
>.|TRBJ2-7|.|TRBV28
TGTGCCAGCAGCCTAGACAGCTCCTACGAGCAGTACTTC
CASSLDSSYEQYF
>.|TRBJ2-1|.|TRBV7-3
TGTGCCAGCAGCTTACTCCCATTTCGGGGGGCAACCTACAATGAGCAGTTCTTC
CASSLLPFRGATYNEQFF
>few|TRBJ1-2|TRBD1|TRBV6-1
TGTGCCAGCAGGATTTGGGACAGGGACGACTATGGCTACACCTTC
CASRIWDRDDYGYTF
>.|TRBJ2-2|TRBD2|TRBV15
TGTGCCACCAGCGCTCCTAGCGGGAGGCGGACCGGGGAGCTGTTTTTT
CATSAPSGRRTGELFF
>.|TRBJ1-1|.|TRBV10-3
TGTGCCATCAGTGAGTCAAGGGTGGACACTGAAGCTTTCTTT
CAISESRVDTEAFF
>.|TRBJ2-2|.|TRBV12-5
TGTGCTAGTGGTTTGGGTCCCTCGACAGCCGGGGAGCTGTTTTTT
CASGLGPSTAGELFF
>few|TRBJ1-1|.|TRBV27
TGTGCCAGCACCAATCCGAGGATGAACACTGAAGCTTTCTTT
CASTNPRMNTEAFF
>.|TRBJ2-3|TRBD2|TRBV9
TGTGCCAGCAGCCCATGGGCGGGAGAGGTTAATCCGCAGTATTTT
CASSPWAGEVNPQYF
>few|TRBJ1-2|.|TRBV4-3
TGCGCCAGCAGCCAAGGAACCCCGTACTGTGGCTACACCTTC
CASSQGTPYCGYTF
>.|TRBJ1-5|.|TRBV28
TGTGCCAGCAGGCCCCTTGAGGGAGACAGCAATCAGCCCCAGCATTTT
CASRPLEGDSNQPQHF
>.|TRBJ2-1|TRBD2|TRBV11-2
TGTGCCAGCAGCTCCGGGACTAGCGGACAGTTCTTC
CASSSGTSGQFF
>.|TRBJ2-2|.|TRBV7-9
TGTGCCAGCAGCTTAGAGGCTACAGGGTGGAACACCGGGGAGCTGTTTTTT
CASSLEATGWNTGELFF
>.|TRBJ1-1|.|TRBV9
TGTGCCAGCAGTTACTCCCTGGGGGGGGCTGAAGCTTTCTTT
CASSYSLGGAEAFF
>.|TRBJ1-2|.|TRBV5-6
TGTGCCAGCAGCGCCGGACTTCCTAACTATGGCTACACCTTC
CASSAGLPNYGYTF
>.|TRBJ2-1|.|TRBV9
TGTGCCAGCAGCGTAGGAGCGGGTTACAATGAGCAGTTCTTC
CASSVGAGYNEQFF
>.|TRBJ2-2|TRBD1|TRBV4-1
TGCGCCAGCAGCCAACGTGGACAGGGGCACGGCACCGGGGAGCTGTTTTTT
CASSQRGQGHGTGELFF
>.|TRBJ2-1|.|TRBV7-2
TGTGCCAGCAGCGGAGCCAACTACAATGAGCAGTTCTTC
CASSGANYNEQFF
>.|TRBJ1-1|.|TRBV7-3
TGTGCCAGTTCCCTCTCTCGGGGCACTGAAGCTTTCTTT
CASSLSRGTEAFF
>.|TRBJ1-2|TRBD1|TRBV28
TGTGCCAGCAGTTCAGGGGGCAGAACGGCCTTTTATGGCTACACCTTC
CASSSGGRTAFYGYTF
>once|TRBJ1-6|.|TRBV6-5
TGTGCCAGCAGCGCAACTACTGGGAGACCCCTCCACTTT
CASSATTGRPLHF
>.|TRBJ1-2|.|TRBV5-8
TGTGCCAGCAGCTTGGAGAGTGTCCGCAACTATGGCTACACCTTC
CASSLESVRNYGYTF
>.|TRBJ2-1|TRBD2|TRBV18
TGTGCCAGCTCACCCGGGACTAGCGGGGTCCATGAGCAGTTCTTC
CASSPGTSGVHEQFF
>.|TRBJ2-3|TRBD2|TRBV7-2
TGTGCCAGCAGTGTAGCGGGGCGCCACACAGATACGCAGTATTTT
CASSVAGRHTDTQYF
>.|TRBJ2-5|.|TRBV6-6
TGTGCCAGCAGACCAGAGCGAGAGACCCAGTACTTC
CASRPERETQYF
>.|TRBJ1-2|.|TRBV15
TGTGCCACCAGCAGAGATCAGGTTCGAGGCTACACCTTC
CATSRDQVRGYTF
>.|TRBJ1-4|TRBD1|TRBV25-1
TGTGCCAGCAGTGAAGAAAACAGGGGGAAAGGAGAAAAACTGTTTTTT
CASSEENRGKGEKLFF
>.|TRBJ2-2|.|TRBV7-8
TGTGCCAGCAGCTACCGGGGGAGAGCGAACACCGGGGAGCTGTTTTTT
CASSYRGRANTGELFF
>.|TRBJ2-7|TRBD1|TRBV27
TGTGCCAGCAGCCCCTGGGGAATGGACAGGGGGGTATACGAGCAGTACTTC
CASSPWGMDRGVYEQYF